Listed here is a single T cell receptor beta chain. What it binds is unknown. The PCR made use of 60 Vbeta and 13 Jbeta primers. Repertoires were generated with immunoSEQ multiplex PCR, while TCRdb's copy carries only in-frame clones and drops some. The profile covers some 30,000 clones, with approximately 87% appearing a single time and approximately 3% taken by the ten largest. The data were taken from a study of cytomegalovirus exposure and HLA in healthy donors. The wider study: Earlier, 150 million to 200 million T cells were analyzed, and about 100 million unique TCR beta sequences were found among them. Overall study findings and caveats: Later, an analysis found that common viral pathogens appeared to be linked with several of the most significant clusters.

Germline V gives CDR1 SGHNT, CDR2 YYREEE (reference sequence). The CDR3 loop spans 15 amino acids. The V and J ends lost 0 bases and 0 bases respectively, with 9 bases between them. Sequencing input: PBMCs. The sequence was obtained from a boy between 10 and 17 years old in good health and CMV-seronegative. This chain joins TRBV5-4 and TRBJ1-2; D ambiguous. The CDR3 DNA follows: TGTGCCAGCAGCTTGGACTCTCCCTCTAACTATGGCTACACCTTC. Its translation is CASSLDSPSNYGYTF.